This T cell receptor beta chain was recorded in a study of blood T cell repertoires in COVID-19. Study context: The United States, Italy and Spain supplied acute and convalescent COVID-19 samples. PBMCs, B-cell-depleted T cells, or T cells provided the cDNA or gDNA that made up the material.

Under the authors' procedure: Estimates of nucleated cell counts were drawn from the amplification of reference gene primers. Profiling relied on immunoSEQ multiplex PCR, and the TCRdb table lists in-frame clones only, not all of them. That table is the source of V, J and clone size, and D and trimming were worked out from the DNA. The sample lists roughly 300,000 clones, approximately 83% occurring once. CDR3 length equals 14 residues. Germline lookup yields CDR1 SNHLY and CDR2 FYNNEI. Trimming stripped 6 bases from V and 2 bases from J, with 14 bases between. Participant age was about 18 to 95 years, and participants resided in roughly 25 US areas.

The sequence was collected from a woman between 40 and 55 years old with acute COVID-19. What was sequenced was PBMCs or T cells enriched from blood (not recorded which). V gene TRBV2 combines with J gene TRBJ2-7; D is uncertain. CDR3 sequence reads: CASRENRFPYEQYF. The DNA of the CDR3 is TGTGCCAGCAGGGAAAACAGATTCCCCTACGAGCAGTACTTC.